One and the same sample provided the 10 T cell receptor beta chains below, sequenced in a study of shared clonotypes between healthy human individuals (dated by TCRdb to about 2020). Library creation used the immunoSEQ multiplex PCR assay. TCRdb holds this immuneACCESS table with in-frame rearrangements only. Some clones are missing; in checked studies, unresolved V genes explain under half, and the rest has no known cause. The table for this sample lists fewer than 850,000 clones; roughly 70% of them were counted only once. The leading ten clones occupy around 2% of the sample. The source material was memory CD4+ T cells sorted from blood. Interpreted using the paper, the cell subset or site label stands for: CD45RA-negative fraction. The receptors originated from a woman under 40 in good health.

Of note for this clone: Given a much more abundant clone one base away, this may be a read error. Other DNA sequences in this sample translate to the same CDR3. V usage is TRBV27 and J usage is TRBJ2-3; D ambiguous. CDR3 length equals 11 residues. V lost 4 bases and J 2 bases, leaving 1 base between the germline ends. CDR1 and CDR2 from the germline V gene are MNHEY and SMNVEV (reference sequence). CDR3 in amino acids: CASSSTDTQYF. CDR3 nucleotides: TGTGCCAGCAGTTCCACAGATACGCAGTATTTT.

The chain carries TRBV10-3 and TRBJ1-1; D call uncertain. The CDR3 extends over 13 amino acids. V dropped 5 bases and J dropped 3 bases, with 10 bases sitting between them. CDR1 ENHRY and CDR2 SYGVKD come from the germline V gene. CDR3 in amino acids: CAISLGSDTEAFF. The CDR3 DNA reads TGTGCCATCAGTCTCGGAAGTGACACTGAAGCTTTCTTT.

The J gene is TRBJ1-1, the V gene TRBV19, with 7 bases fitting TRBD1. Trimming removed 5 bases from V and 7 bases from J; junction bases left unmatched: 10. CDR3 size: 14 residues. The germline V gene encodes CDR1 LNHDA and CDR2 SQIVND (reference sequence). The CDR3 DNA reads TGTGCCAGTAGTCGCACGGGACAGAATTATGAAGCTTTCTTT. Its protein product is CASSRTGQNYEAFF.

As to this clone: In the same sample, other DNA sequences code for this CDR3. CDR3 coding DNA: TGCGCCAGCAGCTGGGGACAGGGGGCTATAACAGATACGCAGTATTTT. It specifies CASSWGQGAITDTQYF. The chain uses TRBV5-1 and TRBJ2-3; 12 positions match TRBD1. The CDR3 loop spans 16 amino acids. Germline CDR1 reads SGHRS; CDR2 reads YFSETQ. V gave up 3 bases and J gave up 3 bases; unmatched junction bases: 5.

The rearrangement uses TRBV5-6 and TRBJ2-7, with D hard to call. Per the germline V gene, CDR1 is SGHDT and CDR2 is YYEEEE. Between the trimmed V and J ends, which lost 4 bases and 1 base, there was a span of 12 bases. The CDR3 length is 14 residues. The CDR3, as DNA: TGTGCCAGCAGCACCTGGACGGTGTCCTACGAGCAGTACTTC. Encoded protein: CASSTWTVSYEQYF.

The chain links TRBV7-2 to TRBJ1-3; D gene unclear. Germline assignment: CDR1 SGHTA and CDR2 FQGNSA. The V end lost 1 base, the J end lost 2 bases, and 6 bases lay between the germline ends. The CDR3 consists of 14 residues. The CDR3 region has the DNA TGTGCCAGCAGCTTAGGCGTGACTGGAAACACCATATATTTT. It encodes CASSLGVTGNTIYF. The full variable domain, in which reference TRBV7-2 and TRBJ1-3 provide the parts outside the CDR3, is GAGVSQSPSNKVTEKGKDVELRCDPISGHTALYWYRQSLGQGLEFLIYFQGNSAPDKSGLPSDRFSAERTGGSVSTLTIQRTQQEDSAVYLCASSLGVTGNTIYFGEGSWLTVV.

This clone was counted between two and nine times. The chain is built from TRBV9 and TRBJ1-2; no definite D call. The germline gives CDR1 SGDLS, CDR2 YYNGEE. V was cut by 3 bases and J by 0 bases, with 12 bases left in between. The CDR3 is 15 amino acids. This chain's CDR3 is CASSEGPGANYGYTF. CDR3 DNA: TGTGCCAGCAGCGAGGGCCCGGGAGCTAACTATGGCTACACCTTC.

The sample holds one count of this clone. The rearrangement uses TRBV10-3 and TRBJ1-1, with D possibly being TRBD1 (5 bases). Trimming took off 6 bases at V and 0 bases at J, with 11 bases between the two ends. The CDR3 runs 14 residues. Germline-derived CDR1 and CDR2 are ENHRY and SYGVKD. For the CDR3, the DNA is TGTGCCATCAGGAGCGGGGGTATGAACACTGAAGCTTTCTTT. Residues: CAIRSGGMNTEAFF.

The CDR3 here is CASSGRDYITLEQYF. CDR3 nucleotides: TGTGCCAGCAGCGGCCGGGACTATATCACTCTCGAGCAGTACTTC. V gene TRBV21-1 combines with J gene TRBJ2-7; TRBD2 is taken as the D call from the table, unchecked against the DNA. TRBV21-1 represents a pseudogene. The CDR3 is 15 residues long.

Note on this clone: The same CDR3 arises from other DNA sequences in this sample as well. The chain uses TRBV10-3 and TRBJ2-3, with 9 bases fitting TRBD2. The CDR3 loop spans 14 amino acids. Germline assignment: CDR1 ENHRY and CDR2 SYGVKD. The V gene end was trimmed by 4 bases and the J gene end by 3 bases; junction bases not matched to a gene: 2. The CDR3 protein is CAISGLAGTDTQYF. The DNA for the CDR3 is TGTGCCATCAGTGGGCTAGCGGGGACAGATACGCAGTATTTT.